The clone carrying this TCR beta chain was detected once. Antigen unknown. The junction had 5 bases not matched to a gene; V was cut back by 0 bases and J by 6 bases. Per the germline V gene, CDR1 is SGHDN and CDR2 is FVKESK. The CDR3 runs 15 residues. Constant-segment primers served in 5'RACE that generated TCR alpha and TCR beta cDNA libraries bearing sample barcodes and UMIs. One entry per CDR3 protein results from TCRdb running MiXCR on the 5' RACE reads. The data hold 300,000 to 350,000 distinct CDR3 sequences, with roughly 19% observed a single time. These data come from a study of T-cell memory formation after mild COVID-19. Points from the study as a whole: Mainly CM and EM harbored the contracting CD4+ clones; mainly EMRA harbored the CD8+ ones. Some SARS-CoV-2-responding clones were already detected in memory before infection. Clones contracting across day 15 to 85 had a balanced CD4/CD8 profile; later expanding clones leaned CD4+.

Sequencing used PBMCs or a T cell subset sorted from them (not recorded which). This sequence was found in a man between 18 and 35 years old who had mild COVID-19 (a few samples of this study predate the infection). Cell type and time point are not known. V gene TRBV14 combines with J gene TRBJ2-7, with 10 bases lining up with TRBD1. The CDR3 reads CASSQEGDRGREQYV. DNA of the CDR3: TGTGCCAGCAGCCAAGAAGGAGACAGGGGGCGCGAGCAGTACGTC.